What follows is one TCR beta chain and its context. Its specificity is unknown. One entry per CDR3 protein, called by TCRdb with MiXCR from the reads. Of roughly 110,000 distinct CDR3 sequences listed, around 10% are singletons. This sample was included in a study of T cell repertoires in cytomegalovirus infection. Overall study: Matching HLA type, along with CMV infection, was indicated by public TCR beta signatures. Notes on the study in general: The ex vivo response was dominated by HLA-C-restricted CMV-specific TCR beta clonotypes. Pooled public TCR beta family frequency picked out CMV carriers with the relevant HLA.

Germline values: CDR1 SQVTM, CDR2 ANQGSEA. The CDR3 sequence is 14 residues long. The ends were cut back, 5 bases at V and 1 base at J, with 14 bases in the middle. This receptor was obtained from a human donor in good health (CMV status not recorded). Some clones in this sample may be carry-over from other donors' samples. The chain links TRBV29-1 to TRBJ2-5, with D unclear. Sequenced input: PBMCs, sequenced either directly or after in vitro stimulation (not recorded which). In DNA, the CDR3 is TGCAGCGTTTCAGCCCTGGCACTCCAAGAGACCCAGTACTTC. Translating it yields CSVSALALQETQYF. The whole variable domain, remainder taken from reference TRBV29-1 and TRBJ2-5, is SAVISQKPSRDICQRGTSLTIQCQVDSQVTMMFWYRQQPGQSLTLIATANQGSEATYESGFVIDKFPISRPNLTFSTLTVSNMSPEDSSIYLCSVSALALQETQYFGPGTRLLVL.